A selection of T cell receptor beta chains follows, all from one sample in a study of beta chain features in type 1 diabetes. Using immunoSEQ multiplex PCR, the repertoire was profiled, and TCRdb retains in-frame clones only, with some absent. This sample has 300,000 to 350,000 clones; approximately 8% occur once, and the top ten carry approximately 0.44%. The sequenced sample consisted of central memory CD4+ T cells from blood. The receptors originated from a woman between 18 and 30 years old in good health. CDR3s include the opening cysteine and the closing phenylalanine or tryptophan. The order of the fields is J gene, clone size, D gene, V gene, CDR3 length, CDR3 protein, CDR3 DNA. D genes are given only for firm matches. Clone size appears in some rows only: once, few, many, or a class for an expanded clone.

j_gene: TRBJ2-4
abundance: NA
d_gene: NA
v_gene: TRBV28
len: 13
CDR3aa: CASSRGTGNIQYF
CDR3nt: TGTGCCAGCAGCCGAGGAACGGGAAACATTCAGTACTTC

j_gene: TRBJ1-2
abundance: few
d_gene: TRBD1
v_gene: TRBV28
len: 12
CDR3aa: CASKGQGISYTF
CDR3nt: TGTGCCAGCAAGGGACAGGGTATCAGCTACACCTTC

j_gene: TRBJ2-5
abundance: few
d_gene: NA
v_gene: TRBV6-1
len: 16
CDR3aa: CASSEAPFRVGETQYF
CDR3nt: TGTGCCAGCAGTGAAGCTCCATTTCGAGTTGGAGAGACCCAGTACTTC

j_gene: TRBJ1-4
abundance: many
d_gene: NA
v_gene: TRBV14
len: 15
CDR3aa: CASSQDGGFGEKLFF
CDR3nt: TGTGCCAGCAGCCAAGACGGGGGCTTCGGTGAAAAACTGTTTTTT

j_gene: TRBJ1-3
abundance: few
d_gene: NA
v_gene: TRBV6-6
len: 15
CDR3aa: CASSLQGMSGNTIYF
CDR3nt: TGTGCCAGCAGTCTACAAGGGATGTCTGGAAACACCATATATTTT

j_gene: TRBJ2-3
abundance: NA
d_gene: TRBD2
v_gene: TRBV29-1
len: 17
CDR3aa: CSVDGSGTSGSTDTQYF
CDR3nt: TGCAGCGTTGACGGGTCTGGGACTAGCGGATCCACAGATACGCAGTATTTT

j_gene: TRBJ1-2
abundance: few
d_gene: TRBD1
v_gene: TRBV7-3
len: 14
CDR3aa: CASSLRQGDGGYTF
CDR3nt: TGTGCCAGCAGCTTAAGACAGGGGGATGGTGGCTACACCTTC

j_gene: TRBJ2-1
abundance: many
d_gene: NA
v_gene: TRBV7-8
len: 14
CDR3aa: CASSLGPASNEQFF
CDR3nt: TGTGCCAGCAGCTTGGGTCCAGCGAGCAATGAGCAGTTCTTC

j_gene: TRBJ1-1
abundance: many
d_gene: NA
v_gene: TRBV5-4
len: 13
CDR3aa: CAGVRGGESEAFF
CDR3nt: TGTGCCGGTGTAAGGGGGGGAGAGTCTGAAGCTTTCTTT

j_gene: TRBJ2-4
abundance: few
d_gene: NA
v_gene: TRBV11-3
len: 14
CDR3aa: CASSFLRAENIQYF
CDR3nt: TGTGCCAGCAGCTTCTTGCGTGCCGAAAACATTCAGTACTTC

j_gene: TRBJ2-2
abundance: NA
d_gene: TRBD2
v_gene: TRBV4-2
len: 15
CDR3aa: CASSQDRTGGGELFF
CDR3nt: TGTGCCAGCAGCCAAGATAGGACGGGGGGCGGGGAGCTGTTTTTT

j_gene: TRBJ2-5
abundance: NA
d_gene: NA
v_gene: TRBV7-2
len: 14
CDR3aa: CASSPRQALETQYF
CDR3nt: TGTGCCAGCAGCCCGAGACAGGCACTAGAGACCCAGTACTTC

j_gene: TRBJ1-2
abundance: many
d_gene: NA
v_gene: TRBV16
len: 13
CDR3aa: CASSQSNLVFDTF
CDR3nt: TGTGCCAGCAGCCAATCTAATCTGGTCTTTGATACCTTC

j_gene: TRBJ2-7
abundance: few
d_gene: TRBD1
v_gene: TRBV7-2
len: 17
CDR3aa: CASSLESSGTGDSEQYF
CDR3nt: TGTGCCAGCAGCTTAGAGTCCTCAGGGACAGGGGATTCCGAGCAGTACTTC

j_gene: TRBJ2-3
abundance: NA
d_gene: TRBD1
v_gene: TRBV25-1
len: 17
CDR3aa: CASSESREGQGADTQYF
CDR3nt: TGTGCCAGCAGTGAATCACGTGAGGGACAGGGGGCCGATACGCAGTATTTT

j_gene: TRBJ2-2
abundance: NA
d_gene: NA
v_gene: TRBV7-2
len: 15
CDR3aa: CASSSTVTNTGELFF
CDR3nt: TGTGCCAGCAGCTCGACTGTAACGAACACCGGGGAGCTGTTTTTT

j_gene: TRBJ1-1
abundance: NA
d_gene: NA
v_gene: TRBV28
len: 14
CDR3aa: CASSPPTEPLEAFF
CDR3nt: TGTGCCAGCAGTCCACCGACGGAGCCCCTTGAAGCTTTCTTT

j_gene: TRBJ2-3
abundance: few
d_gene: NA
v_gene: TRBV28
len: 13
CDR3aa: CASSLALTDTQYF
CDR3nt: TGTGCCAGCAGTTTGGCGCTCACAGATACGCAGTATTTT

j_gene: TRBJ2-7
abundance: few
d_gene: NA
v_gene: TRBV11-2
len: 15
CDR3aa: CASSRALFGSYEQYF
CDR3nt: TGTGCCAGCAGCCGAGCTCTCTTCGGCTCCTACGAGCAGTACTTC

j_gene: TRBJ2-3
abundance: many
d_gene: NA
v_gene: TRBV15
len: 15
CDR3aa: CATSRDRNRVRTQYF
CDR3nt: TGTGCCACCAGCAGAGATAGAAACAGGGTCAGAACGCAGTATTTT

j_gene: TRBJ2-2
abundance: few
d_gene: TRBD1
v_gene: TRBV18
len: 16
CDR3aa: CASSPPTGGNTGELFF
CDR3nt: TGTGCCAGCTCACCTCCGACAGGGGGGAACACCGGGGAGCTGTTTTTT

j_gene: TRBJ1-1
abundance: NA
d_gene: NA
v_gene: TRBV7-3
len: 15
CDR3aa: CASSQDGAARAEAFF
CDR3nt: TGCGCCAGCAGCCAAGACGGGGCAGCTAGGGCTGAAGCTTTCTTT

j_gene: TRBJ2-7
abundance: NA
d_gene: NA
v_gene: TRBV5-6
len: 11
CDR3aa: CASGKLGEQYF
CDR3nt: TGTGCCAGCGGCAAACTAGGCGAGCAGTACTTC

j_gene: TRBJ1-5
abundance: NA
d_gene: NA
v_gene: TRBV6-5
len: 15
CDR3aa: CASSSGGYIGQPQHF
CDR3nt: TGTGCCAGCAGTTCCGGGGGGTATATAGGACAGCCCCAGCATTTT

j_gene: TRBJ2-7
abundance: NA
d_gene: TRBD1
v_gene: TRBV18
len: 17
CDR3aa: CASSPETGGWFAYEQYF
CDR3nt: TGTGCCAGCTCACCTGAAACAGGGGGCTGGTTCGCCTACGAGCAGTACTTC

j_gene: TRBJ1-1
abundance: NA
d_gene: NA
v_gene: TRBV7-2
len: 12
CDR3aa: CASSLDSTEAFF
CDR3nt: TGTGCCAGCAGCTTAGACAGCACCGAAGCTTTCTTT

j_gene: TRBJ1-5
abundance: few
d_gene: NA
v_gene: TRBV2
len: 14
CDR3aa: CASRYRLSNQPQHF
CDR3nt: TGTGCCAGCAGATACAGGCTATCAAATCAGCCCCAGCATTTT

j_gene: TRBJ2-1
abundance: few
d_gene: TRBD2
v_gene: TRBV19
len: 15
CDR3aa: CASSILSGRYNEQFF
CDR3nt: TGTGCCAGTAGTATCCTGAGCGGGAGGTACAATGAGCAGTTCTTC

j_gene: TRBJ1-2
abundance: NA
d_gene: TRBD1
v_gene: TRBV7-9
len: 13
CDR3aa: CASSPGQSSGYTF
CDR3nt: TGTGCCAGCAGCCCGGGACAGAGTTCGGGCTACACCTTC

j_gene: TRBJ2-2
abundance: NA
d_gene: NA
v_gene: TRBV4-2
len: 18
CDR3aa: CASSQDSLAPSGGGELFF
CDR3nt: TGTGCCAGCAGCCAAGATAGCCTGGCACCAAGTGGGGGCGGGGAGCTGTTTTTT

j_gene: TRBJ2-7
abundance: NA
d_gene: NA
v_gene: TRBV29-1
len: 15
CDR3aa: CSVGAGRGMSYEQYF
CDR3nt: TGCAGCGTGGGGGCGGGACGCGGGATGTCCTACGAGCAGTACTTC

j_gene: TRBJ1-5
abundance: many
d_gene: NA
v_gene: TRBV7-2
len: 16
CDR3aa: CASSLDGHRGVEAQHF
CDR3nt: TGTGCCAGCAGCTTAGATGGACACCGGGGAGTAGAGGCCCAGCATTTT

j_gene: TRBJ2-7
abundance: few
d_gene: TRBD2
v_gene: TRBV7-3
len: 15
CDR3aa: CASSNRTSGRGEQYF
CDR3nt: TGTGCCAGCAGTAATCGGACTAGCGGGAGAGGCGAGCAGTACTTC

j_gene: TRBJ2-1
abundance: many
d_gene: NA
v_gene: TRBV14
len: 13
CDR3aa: CASSRLLNNEQFF
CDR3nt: TGTGCCAGCAGCCGGTTATTGAACAATGAGCAGTTCTTC

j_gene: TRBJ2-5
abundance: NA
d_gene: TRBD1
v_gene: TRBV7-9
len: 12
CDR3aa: CASSRTGFGQYF
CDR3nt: TGTGCCAGCAGCCGGACAGGGTTCGGCCAGTACTTC

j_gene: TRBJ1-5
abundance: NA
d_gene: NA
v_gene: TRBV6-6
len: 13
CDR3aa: CASNYRSNQPQHF
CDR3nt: TGTGCCAGCAATTATAGGAGCAATCAGCCCCAGCATTTT

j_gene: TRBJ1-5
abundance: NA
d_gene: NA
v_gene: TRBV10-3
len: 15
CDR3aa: CAISESTPKASTQHF
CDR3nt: TGTGCCATCAGTGAGTCGACGCCTAAAGCATCGACCCAGCATTTT

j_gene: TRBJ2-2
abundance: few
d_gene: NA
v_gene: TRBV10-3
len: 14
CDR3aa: CAISDYQNTGELFF
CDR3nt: TGTGCCATCAGTGACTACCAGAACACCGGGGAGCTGTTTTTT

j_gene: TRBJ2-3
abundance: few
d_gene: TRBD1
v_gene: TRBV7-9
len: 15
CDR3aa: CASSSGQGNTDTQYF
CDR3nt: TGTGCCAGCAGCTCGGGACAGGGGAACACAGATACGCAGTATTTT

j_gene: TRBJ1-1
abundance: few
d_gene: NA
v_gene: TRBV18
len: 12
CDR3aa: CASSPADTEAFF
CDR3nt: TGTGCCAGCTCTCCCGCAGACACTGAAGCTTTCTTT

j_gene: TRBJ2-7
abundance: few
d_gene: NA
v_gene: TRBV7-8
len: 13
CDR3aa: CASSLWSSYEQYF
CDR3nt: TGTGCCAGCAGCTTATGGAGCTCCTACGAGCAGTACTTC

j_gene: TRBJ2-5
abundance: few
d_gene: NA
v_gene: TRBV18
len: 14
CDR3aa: CASSPPIEGETQYF
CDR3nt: TGTGCCAGCTCACCACCGATTGAGGGCGAGACCCAGTACTTC

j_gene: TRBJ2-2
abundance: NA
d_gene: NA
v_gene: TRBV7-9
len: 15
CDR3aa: CASSLRGLSTGELFF
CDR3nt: TGTGCCAGCAGCTTACGGGGGCTGAGCACCGGGGAGCTGTTTTTT

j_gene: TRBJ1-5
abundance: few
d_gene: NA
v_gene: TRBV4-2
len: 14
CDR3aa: CASSQGWGSQPQHF
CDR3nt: TGTGCCAGCAGCCAAGGCTGGGGTTCTCAGCCCCAGCATTTT

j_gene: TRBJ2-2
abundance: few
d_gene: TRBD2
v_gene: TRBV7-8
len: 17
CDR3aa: CASSLGWLAGNTGELFF
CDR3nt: TGTGCCAGCAGCTTAGGCTGGCTAGCGGGAAACACCGGGGAGCTGTTTTTT

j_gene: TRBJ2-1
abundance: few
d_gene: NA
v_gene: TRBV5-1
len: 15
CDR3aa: CASSLFGEGSNEQFF
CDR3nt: TGCGCCAGCAGCTTGTTTGGTGAGGGGAGCAATGAGCAGTTCTTC

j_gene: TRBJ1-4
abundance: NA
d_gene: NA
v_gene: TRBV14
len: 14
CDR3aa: CASSSFGFGEKLFF
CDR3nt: TGTGCCAGCAGCTCGTTCGGTTTTGGGGAAAAACTGTTTTTT

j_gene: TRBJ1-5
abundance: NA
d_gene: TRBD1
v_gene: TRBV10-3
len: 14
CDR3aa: CASSLDRFNQPQHF
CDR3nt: TGTGCCAGCTCCCTGGACAGGTTCAATCAGCCCCAGCATTTT